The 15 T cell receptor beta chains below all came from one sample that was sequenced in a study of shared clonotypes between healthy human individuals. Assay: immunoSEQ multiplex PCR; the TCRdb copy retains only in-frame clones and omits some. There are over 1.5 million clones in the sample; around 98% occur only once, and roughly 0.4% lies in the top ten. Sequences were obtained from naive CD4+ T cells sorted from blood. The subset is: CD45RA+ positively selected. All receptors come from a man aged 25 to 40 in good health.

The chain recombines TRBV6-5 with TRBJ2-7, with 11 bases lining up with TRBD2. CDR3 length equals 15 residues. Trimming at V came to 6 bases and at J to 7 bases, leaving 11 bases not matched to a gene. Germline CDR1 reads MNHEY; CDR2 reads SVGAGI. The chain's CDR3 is CASSSPSGRKDEQYF. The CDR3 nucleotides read TGTGCCAGCAGCTCTCCTAGCGGGAGGAAAGATGAGCAGTACTTC.

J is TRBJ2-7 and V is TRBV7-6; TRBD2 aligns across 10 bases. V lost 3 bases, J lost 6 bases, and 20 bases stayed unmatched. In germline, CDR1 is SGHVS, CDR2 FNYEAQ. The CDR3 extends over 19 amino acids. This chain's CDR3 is CASSFPLEMGASGSSEQYF. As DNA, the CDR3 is TGTGCCAGCAGCTTCCCGCTAGAGATGGGAGCTAGCGGGAGTAGCGAGCAGTACTTC.

CDR3: CASSNGRTSGANVLTF. The CDR3 coding sequence is TGTGCCAGCAGTAACGGACGGACCTCTGGGGCCAACGTCCTGACTTTC. V and J are TRBV28 and TRBJ2-6; the D is unclear. With 5 bases removed from V and 0 bases from J, the gap between germline ends came to 11 bases. The CDR3 is made up of 16 amino acids. The germline V gene has CDR1 MDHEN and CDR2 SYDVKM.

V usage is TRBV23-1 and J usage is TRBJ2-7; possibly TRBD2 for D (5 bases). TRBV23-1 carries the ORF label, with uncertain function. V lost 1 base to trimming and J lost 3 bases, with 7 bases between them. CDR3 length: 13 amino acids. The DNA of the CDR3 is TGCGCCAGCAGTCAATGCGCGGGCTACGAGCAGTACTTC. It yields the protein CASSQCAGYEQYF.

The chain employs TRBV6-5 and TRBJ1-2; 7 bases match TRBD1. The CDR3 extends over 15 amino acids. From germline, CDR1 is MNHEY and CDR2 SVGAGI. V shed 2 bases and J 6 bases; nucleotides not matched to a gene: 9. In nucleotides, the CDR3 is TGTGCCAGCAGTTACGTAAGGACAGGTGCTAATGGCTACACCTTC. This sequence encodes CASSYVRTGANGYTF.

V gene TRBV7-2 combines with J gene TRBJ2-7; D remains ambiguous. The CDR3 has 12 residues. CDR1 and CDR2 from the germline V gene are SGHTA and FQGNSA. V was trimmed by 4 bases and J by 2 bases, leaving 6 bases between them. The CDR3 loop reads CASSSRPYEQYF. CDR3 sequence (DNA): TGTGCCAGCAGCTCTAGGCCCTACGAGCAGTACTTC. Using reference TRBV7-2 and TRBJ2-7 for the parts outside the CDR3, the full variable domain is GAGVSQSPSNKVTEKGKDVELRCDPISGHTALYWYRQSLGQGLEFLIYFQGNSAPDKSGLPSDRFSAERTGGSVSTLTIQRTQQEDSAVYLCASSSRPYEQYFGPGTRLTVT.

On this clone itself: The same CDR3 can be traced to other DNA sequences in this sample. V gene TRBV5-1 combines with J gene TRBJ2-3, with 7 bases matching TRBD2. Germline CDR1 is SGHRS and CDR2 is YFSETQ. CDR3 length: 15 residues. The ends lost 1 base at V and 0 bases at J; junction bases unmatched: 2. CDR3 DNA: TGCGCCAGCAGCTTGCCTAGCGGTAGCACAGATACGCAGTATTTT. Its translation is CASSLPSGSTDTQYF.

CDR3 amino acids: CASSPTWMNTEAFF. The CDR3 nucleotides read TGCGCCAGCAGCCCAACCTGGATGAACACTGAAGCTTTCTTT. This chain links TRBV5-1 with TRBJ1-1; no definite D call. Germline assignment: CDR1 SGHRS and CDR2 YFSETQ. V shed 4 bases and J shed 0 bases, with 10 bases lying between them. This CDR3 comprises 14 residues.

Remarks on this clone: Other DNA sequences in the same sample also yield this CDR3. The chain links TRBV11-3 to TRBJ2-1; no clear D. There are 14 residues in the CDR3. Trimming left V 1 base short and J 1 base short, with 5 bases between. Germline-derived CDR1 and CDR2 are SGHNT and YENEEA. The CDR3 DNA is TGTGCCAGCAGCTTAGGAGGTTCCTACAATGAGCAGTTCTTC. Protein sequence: CASSLGGSYNEQFF.

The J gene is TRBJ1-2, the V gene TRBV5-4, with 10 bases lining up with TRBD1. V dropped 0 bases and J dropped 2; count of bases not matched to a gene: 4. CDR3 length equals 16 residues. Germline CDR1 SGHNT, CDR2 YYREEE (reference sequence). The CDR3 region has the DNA TGTGCCAGCAGCTTGGGTCGGGACAGGGGAAACTATGGCTACACCTTC. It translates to CASSLGRDRGNYGYTF.

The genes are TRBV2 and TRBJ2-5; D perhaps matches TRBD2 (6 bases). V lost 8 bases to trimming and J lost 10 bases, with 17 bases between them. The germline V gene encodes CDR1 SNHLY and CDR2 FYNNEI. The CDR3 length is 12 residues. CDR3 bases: TGTGCCAGCGGGGGGTCCCTCGGGTACCAGTACTTC. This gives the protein CASGGSLGYQYF.

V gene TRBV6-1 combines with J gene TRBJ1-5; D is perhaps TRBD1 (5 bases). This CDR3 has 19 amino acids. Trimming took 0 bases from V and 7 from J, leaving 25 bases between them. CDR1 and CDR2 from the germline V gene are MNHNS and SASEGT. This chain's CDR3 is CASSEARIWNDRPNQPQHF. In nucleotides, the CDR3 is TGTGCCAGCAGTGAAGCCCGAATATGGAACGACAGACCTAACCAGCCCCAGCATTTT.

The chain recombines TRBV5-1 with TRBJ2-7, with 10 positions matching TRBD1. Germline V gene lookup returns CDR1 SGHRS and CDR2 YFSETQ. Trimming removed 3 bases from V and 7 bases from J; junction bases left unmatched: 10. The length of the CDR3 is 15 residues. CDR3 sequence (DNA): TGCGCCAGCAGCTCGACAGGGGGCGGTTTATATGAGCAGTACTTC. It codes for CASSSTGGGLYEQYF.

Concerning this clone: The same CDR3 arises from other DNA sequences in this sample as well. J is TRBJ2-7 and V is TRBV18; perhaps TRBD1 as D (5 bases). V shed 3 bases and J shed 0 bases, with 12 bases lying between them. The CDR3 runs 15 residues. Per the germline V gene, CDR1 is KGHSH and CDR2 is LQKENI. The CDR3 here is CASSPNRLSSYEQYF. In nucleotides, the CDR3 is TGTGCCAGCTCACCGAACAGGCTTAGCTCCTACGAGCAGTACTTC.

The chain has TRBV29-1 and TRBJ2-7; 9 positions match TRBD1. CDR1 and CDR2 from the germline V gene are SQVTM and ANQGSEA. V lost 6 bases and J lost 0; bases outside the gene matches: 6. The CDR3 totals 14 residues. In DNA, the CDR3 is TGCAGCGTCGCCAGGACAGGGGTCTCCTACGAGCAGTACTTC. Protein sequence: CSVARTGVSYEQYF.